Below are 22 T cell receptor beta chains sequenced from a single sample in a study of OX40 agonist ivuxolimab in advanced cancers. The method was immunoSEQ multiplex PCR; TCRdb's version includes in-frame clones alone and lacks a portion of them. Of 72,000 or so clones listed, over 75% are singletons. Here the sequenced sample was CD4+ or CD8+ T cells sorted from blood, taken in a trial of the OX40 agonist ivuxolimab. The receptors come from an adult with an advanced solid tumor such as melanoma, head and neck, liver or kidney cancer.

The rearrangement joins TRBV4-3 to TRBJ2-5; D is uncertain. The germline V gene has CDR1 LGHNA and CDR2 YSLEER. The CDR3 is made up of 15 amino acids. Trimming took off 4 bases at V and 5 bases at J, with 17 bases between the two ends. CDR3 sequence (DNA): TGCGCCAGCAGCCTTGCCCTCGACTCTTGGGAGACCCAGTACTTC. Protein product: CASSLALDSWETQYF.

The chain joins TRBV28 to TRBJ2-7; maybe TRBD1 (6 bases). Germline V gives CDR1 MDHEN, CDR2 SYDVKM. The CDR3 consists of 15 residues. Trimming left V 6 bases short and J 3 bases short, with 18 bases between. CDR3 sequence (DNA): TGTGCCAGCAGGCTAACAGGGAATCCCCGCTACGAGCAGTACTTC. Translating it yields CASRLTGNPRYEQYF.

This chain uses TRBV25-1 with TRBJ1-4; 7 positions agree with TRBD1. Germline CDR1 is MGHDK and CDR2 is SYGVNS. With 7 bases clipped from V and 3 bases from J, the junction kept 5 bases outside the gene matches. The CDR3 sequence is 14 residues long. CDR3 in amino acids: CASKSGGPNEKLFF. CDR3 DNA sequence: TGTGCCAGCAAGTCAGGGGGTCCTAATGAAAAACTGTTTTTT.

The chain joins TRBV27 to TRBJ2-1, with a possible D match to TRBD2 (6 bases). The germline gives CDR1 MNHEY, CDR2 SMNVEV (reference sequence). V lost 5 bases and J lost 5, with 19 bases in between. This CDR3 is built from 16 residues. The CDR3 DNA is TGTGCCAGCAGTCCCGGTGCGGGGCGTAGGAACAATGAGCAGTTCTTC. As protein: CASSPGAGRRNNEQFF.

The genes are TRBV11-2 and TRBJ2-3, with a tentative D call TRBD2 (5 bases). The V gene's germline CDR1 is SGHAT and CDR2 FQNNGV. The CDR3 sequence is 14 residues long. Trimming removed 1 base from V and 6 bases from J, with 11 bases in between. In DNA, the CDR3 is TGTGCCAGCAGCTTAGGGACTCCCTCTGATACGCAGTATTTT. Protein: CASSLGTPSDTQYF.

This sequence joins TRBV5-4 and TRBJ1-2, with a possible D match to TRBD1 (6 bases). This CDR3 comprises 13 residues. V lost 3 bases to trimming and J lost 8 bases, with 14 bases between them. Per germline, CDR1 SGHNT and CDR2 YYREEE (reference sequence). The CDR3 reads CASSSVGGQGYTF. For the CDR3, the DNA is TGTGCCAGCAGCTCGGTCGGCGGACAGGGCTACACCTTC.

This rearrangement joins TRBV7-2 to TRBJ2-2; TRBD2 matches 7 bases. Germline-derived CDR1 and CDR2 are SGHTA and FQGNSA. With V trimmed by 2 bases and J by 4 bases, 7 bases remained unmatched. The CDR3 is made up of 16 amino acids. CDR3 loop: CASSLLGGPGTGELFF. The CDR3 bases are TGTGCCAGCAGCTTACTGGGAGGGCCCGGCACCGGGGAGCTGTTTTTT. The whole variable domain, remainder taken from reference TRBV7-2 and TRBJ2-2, is GAGVSQSPSNKVTEKGKDVELRCDPISGHTALYWYRQSLGQGLEFLIYFQGNSAPDKSGLPSDRFSAERTGGSVSTLTIQRTQQEDSAVYLCASSLLGGPGTGELFFGEGSRLTVL.

This chain uses TRBV11-3 with TRBJ2-7; D possibly corresponds to TRBD2 (6 bases). V gave up 5 bases and J gave up 0 bases, with 17 bases separating them. Germline V lookup: CDR1 SGHNT, CDR2 YENEEA. This CDR3 region has 16 residues. CDR3 DNA sequence: TGTGCCAGCAGCCCACTAGCAACTCTTCTCTCCTACGAGCAGTACTTC. The encoded protein is CASSPLATLLSYEQYF.

The chain carries TRBV6-6 and TRBJ2-1; 12 bases map to TRBD2. The CDR3 extends over 15 amino acids. Per germline, CDR1 MNHNY and CDR2 SVGAGI (reference sequence). Trimming cost V 5 bases and J 4 bases; bases outside gene matches: 3. The CDR3 sequence is CASSLTSGSYNEQFF. The CDR3 DNA is TGTGCCAGCAGTCTGACTAGCGGGAGTTACAATGAGCAGTTCTTC.

The chain joins TRBV18 to TRBJ2-3; the D gene is possibly TRBD2 (5 bases). CDR3 size: 14 residues. CDR1 KGHSH and CDR2 LQKENI come from the germline V gene. The V gene lost 3 bases and the J gene lost 2 bases, with 9 bases spanning the gap. CDR3 in amino acids: CASSPASNTDTQYF. CDR3 bases: TGTGCCAGCTCACCGGCTAGCAACACAGATACGCAGTATTTT.

The rearrangement uses TRBV14 and TRBJ2-2; D may be TRBD1 (6 bases). From germline, CDR1 is SGHDN and CDR2 FVKESK. Between the trimmed V and J ends, which lost 2 bases and 4 bases, there was a span of 17 bases. This CDR3 comprises 17 residues. The CDR3 DNA follows: TGTGCCAGCAGCCAAACCGGGACAAAGGCCGGCACCGGGGAGCTGTTTTTT. This translates into CASSQTGTKAGTGELFF. Together with reference TRBV14 and TRBJ2-2, the CDR3 gives the full variable domain: EAGVTQFPSHSVIEKGQTVTLRCDPISGHDNLYWYRRVMGKEIKFLLHFVKESKQDESGMPNNRFLAERTGGTYSTLKVQPAELEDSGVYFCASSQTGTKAGTGELFFGEGSRLTVL.

V usage is TRBV11-1 and J usage is TRBJ2-7; D is unclear. The V gene's germline CDR1 is SGHAT and CDR2 FQDESV (reference sequence). V was shortened by 2 bases and J by 1 base, with 6 bases between the two germline ends. The length of the CDR3 is 13 residues. The chain's CDR3 is CASSLFSSYEQYF. CDR3 bases: TGTGCCAGCAGCTTATTCTCGTCCTACGAGCAGTACTTC.

The rearrangement uses TRBV29-1 and TRBJ2-4, with a weak D call TRBD1 (6 bases). V was pared by 3 bases and J by 11 bases, with 17 bases between. There are 13 residues in the CDR3. Germline V gene lookup returns CDR1 SQVTM and CDR2 ANQGSEA. The CDR3 DNA sequence: TGCAGCGTTGAGGACAGCGAAAGGCCTTTTCAGTACTTC. Protein product: CSVEDSERPFQYF.

The chain couples TRBV5-1 to TRBJ2-1; the match to TRBD1 covers 8 bases. The germline CDR1 and CDR2 sequences are SGHRS and YFSETQ. This CDR3 is built from 13 residues. Losses at the gene ends were 1 base for V and 10 bases for J; bases not matched to a gene: 4. In nucleotides, the CDR3 is TGCGCCAGCAGCTTGACAGACAGGGGCGAGCAGTTCTTC. It translates to CASSLTDRGEQFF.

The chain uses TRBV7-9 and TRBJ2-7; 7 nucleotides agree with TRBD1. J gave up 3 bases and V 8 bases, and 13 bases lay outside the gene matches. Germline V gene lookup returns CDR1 SEHNR and CDR2 FQNEAQ (reference sequence). CDR3 length: 15 residues. CDR3 protein: CASELGWDSNYEQYF. For the CDR3, the DNA is TGTGCCAGCGAACTTGGGTGGGACAGCAACTACGAGCAGTACTTC.

The genes are TRBV25-1 and TRBJ1-2; the D gene is possibly TRBD1 (5 bases). V was clipped by 3 bases and J by 5 bases, with 10 bases between them. This CDR3 contains 13 residues. From germline, CDR1 is MGHDK and CDR2 SYGVNS. The CDR3 spells CASSEGTVYGYTF. CDR3 DNA sequence: TGTGCCAGCAGTGAGGGGACGGTTTATGGCTACACCTTC.

This chain links TRBV18 with TRBJ1-1, with D perhaps matching TRBD1 (6 bases). The CDR3 contains 16 residues. Trimming shortened V by 4 bases and J by 3 bases, and 18 bases separated the two germline ends. Germline CDR1 reads KGHSH; CDR2 reads LQKENI. The CDR3 DNA reads TGTGCCAGCTCACTCCTCTCGGGGGCGAGGTACACTGAAGCTTTCTTT. Protein product: CASSLLSGARYTEAFF.

This clone appeared a single time. The chain employs TRBV5-6 and TRBJ2-7; no reliable D call. Germline loops: CDR1 SGHDT, CDR2 YYEEEE. There are 14 residues in the CDR3. With 2 bases removed from V and 0 bases from J, the gap between germline ends came to 9 bases. The CDR3 bases are TGTGCCAGCAGCTTAGGTATGAGCTCCTACGAGCAGTACTTC. Translated, it gives CASSLGMSSYEQYF.

This chain links TRBV6-1 with TRBJ2-3; TRBD2 agrees at 9 bases. This CDR3 is 15 amino acids long. Germline V CDR1 and CDR2: MNHNS, SASEGT. J lost 2 bases, V lost 4 bases, and 4 bases had no gene match. CDR3 sequence: CASSGLAVLTDTQYF. Written as DNA, the CDR3 is TGTGCCAGCAGTGGACTAGCGGTACTCACAGATACGCAGTATTTT.

The V call is TRBV28, the J call TRBJ2-3; TRBD2 might be the D (6 bases). This CDR3 contains 16 residues. Germline lookup yields CDR1 MDHEN and CDR2 SYDVKM. The V and J ends lost 6 bases and 8 bases respectively, with 24 bases between them. The CDR3 DNA reads as TGTGCCAGCAGCCCTCGAGTGGGACTGGGCTTTTTTACGCAGTATTTT. Translated: CASSPRVGLGFFTQYF.

This chain uses TRBV28 with TRBJ1-5; D possibly corresponds to TRBD1 (6 bases). The CDR3 is 17 residues long. Germline V gives CDR1 MDHEN, CDR2 SYDVKM. With 7 bases removed from V and 3 bases from J, the gap between germline ends came to 22 bases. The CDR3, as DNA: TGTGCCAGCACTATTTCGAGGGCAGGGACATACAATCAGCCCCAGCATTTT. Its protein product is CASTISRAGTYNQPQHF.

The chain employs TRBV4-2 and TRBJ2-1; possibly TRBD2 for D (5 bases). This CDR3 has 13 amino acids. V was cut by 0 bases and J by 15 bases, with 15 bases left in between. The germline gives CDR1 LGHNA, CDR2 YNFKEQ. The CDR3 sequence: CASSQEREGKTFF. The CDR3 DNA follows: TGTGCCAGCAGCCAAGAGAGGGAAGGAAAGACGTTCTTC.